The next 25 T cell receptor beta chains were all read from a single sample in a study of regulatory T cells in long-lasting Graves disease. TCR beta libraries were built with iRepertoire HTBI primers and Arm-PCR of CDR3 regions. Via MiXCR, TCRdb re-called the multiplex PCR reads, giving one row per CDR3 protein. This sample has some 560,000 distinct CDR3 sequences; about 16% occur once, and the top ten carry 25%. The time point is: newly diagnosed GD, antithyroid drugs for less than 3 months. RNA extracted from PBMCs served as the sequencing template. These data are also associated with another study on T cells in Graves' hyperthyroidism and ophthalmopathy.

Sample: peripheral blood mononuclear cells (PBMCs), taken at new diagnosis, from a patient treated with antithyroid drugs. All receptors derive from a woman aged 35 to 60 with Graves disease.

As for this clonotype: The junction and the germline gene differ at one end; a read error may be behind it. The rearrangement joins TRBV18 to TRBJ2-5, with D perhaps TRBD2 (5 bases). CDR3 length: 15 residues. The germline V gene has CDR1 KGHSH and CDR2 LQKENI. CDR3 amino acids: CANSPQSGSQETQYF. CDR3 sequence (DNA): TGTGCCAACTCACCGCAATCGGGGTCTCAAGAGACCCAGTACTTC.

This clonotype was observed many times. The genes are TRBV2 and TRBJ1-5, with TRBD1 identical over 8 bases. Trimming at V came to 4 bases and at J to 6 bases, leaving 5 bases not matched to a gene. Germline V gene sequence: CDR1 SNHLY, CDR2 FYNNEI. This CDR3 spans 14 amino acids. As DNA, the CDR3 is TGTGCCAGCAGTGGAGGGCAGGGGGCTCAGCCCCAGCATTTT. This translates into CASSGGQGAQPQHF.

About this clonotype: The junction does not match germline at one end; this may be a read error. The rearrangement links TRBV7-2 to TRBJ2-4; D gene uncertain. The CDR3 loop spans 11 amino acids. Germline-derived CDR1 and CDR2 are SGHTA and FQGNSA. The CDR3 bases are TGTGCCGGCAGCCTAGGGAACATTCAGTACTTC. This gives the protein CAGSLGNIQYF.

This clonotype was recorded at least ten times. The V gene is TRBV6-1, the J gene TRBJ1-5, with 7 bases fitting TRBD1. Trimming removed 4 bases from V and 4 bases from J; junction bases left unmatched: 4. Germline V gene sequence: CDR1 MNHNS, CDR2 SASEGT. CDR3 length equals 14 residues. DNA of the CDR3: TGTGCCAGCAGTGCCGGGACAGCAAATCAGCCCCAGCATTTT. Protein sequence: CASSAGTANQPQHF.

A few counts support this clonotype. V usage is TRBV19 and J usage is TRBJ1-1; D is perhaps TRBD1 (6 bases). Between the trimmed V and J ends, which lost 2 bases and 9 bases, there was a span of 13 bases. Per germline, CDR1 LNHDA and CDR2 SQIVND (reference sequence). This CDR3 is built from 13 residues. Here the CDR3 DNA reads TGTGCCAGTAGTATATCGGGGGCGCAAAAAGCTTTCTTT. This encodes CASSISGAQKAFF.

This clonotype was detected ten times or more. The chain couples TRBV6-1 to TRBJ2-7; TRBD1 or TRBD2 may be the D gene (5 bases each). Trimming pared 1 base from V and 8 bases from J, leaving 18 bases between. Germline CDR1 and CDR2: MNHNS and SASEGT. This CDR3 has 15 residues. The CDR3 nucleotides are TGTGCCAGCAGTGAAGGGGCGAGGGGCTCTTACCAGCAGTACTTC. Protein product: CASSEGARGSYQQYF.

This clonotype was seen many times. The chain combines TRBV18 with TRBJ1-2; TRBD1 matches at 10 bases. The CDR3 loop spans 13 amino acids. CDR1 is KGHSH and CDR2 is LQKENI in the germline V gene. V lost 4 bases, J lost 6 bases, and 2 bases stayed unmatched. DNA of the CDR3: TGTGCCAGCTCACACGGGACAGGGGATGGCTACACCTTC. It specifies CASSHGTGDGYTF. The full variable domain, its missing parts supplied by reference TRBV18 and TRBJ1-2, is NAGVMQNPRHLVRRRGQEARLRCSPMKGHSHVYWYRQLPEEGLKFMVYLQKENIIDESGMPKERFSAEFPKEGPSILRIQQVVRGDSAAYFCASSHGTGDGYTFGSGTRLTVV.

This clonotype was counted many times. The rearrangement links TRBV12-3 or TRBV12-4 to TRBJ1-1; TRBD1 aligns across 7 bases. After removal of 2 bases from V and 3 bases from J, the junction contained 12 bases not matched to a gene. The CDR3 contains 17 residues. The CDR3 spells CASSLRFRRGPHTEAFF. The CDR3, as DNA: TGTGCCAGCAGTTTACGGTTCCGGAGGGGGCCGCACACTGAAGCTTTCTTT.

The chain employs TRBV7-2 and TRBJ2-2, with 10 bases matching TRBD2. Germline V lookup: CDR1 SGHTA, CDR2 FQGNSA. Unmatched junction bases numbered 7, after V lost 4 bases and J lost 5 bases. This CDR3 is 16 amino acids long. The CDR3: CASSSLPAGGTGELFF. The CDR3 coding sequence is TGTGCCAGCAGCTCACTACCAGCGGGGGGGACCGGGGAGCTGTTTTTT.

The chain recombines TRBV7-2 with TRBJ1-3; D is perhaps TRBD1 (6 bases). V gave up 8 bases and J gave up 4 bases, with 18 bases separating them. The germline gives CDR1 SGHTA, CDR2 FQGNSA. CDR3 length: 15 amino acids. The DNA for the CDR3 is TGTGCCAGCGGTAGGAAAGGGGGTACAGGAAACACCATATATTTT. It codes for CASGRKGGTGNTIYF.

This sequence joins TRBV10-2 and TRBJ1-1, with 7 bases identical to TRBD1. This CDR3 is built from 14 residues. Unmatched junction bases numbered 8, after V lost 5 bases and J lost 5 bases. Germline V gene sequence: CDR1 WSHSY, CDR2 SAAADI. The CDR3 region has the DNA TGCGCCAGCAGTCTTGAGGGGGCAGGGACTGAAGCTTTCTTT. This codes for CASSLEGAGTEAFF.

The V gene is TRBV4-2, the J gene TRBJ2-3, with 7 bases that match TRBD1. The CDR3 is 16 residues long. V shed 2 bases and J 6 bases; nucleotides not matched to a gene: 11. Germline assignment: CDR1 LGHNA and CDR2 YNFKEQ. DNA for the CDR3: TGTGCCAGCAGCCAACCTGGAACAGGGGAGATGGATACGCAGTATTTT. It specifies CASSQPGTGEMDTQYF.

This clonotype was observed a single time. CDR3 sequence reads: CASSARGANEKLFF. CDR3 in DNA: TGTGCCAGCAGCGCCCGGGGGGCTAATGAAAAACTGTTTTTT. The chain carries TRBV7-9 and TRBJ1-4, with D perhaps TRBD1 (5 bases). The ends were cut back, 5 bases at V and 3 bases at J, with 10 bases in the middle. Germline V gene lookup returns CDR1 SEHNR and CDR2 FQNEAQ (reference sequence). This CDR3 contains 14 residues.

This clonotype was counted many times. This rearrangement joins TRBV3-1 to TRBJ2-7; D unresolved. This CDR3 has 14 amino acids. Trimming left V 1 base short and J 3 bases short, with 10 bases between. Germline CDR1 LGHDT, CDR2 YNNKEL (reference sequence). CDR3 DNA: TGTGCCAGCAGCCAAGGTTCACGAGTCTACGAGCAGTACTTC. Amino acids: CASSQGSRVYEQYF.

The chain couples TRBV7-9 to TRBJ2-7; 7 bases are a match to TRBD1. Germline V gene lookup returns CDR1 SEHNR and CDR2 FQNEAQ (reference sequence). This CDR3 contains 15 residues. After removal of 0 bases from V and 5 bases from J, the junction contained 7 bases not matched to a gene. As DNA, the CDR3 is TGTGCCAGCAGCTTAGCTGGGACAGCCGCGGACGAGCAGTACTTC. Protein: CASSLAGTAADEQYF.

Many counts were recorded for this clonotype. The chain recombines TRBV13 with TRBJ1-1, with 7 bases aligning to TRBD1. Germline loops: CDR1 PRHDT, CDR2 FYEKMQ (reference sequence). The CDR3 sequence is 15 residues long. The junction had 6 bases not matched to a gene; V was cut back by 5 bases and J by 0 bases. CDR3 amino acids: CASSLRGQLNTEAFF. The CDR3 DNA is TGTGCCAGCAGCCTCCGGGGACAGTTGAACACTGAAGCTTTCTTT.

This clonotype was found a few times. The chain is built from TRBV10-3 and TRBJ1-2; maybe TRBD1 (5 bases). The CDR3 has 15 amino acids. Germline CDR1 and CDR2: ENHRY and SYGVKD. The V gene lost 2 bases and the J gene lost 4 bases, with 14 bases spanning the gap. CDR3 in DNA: TGTGCCATCAGTGAGCCCCTCAGGGAGTCCTATGGCTACACCTTC. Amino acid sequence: CAISEPLRESYGYTF.

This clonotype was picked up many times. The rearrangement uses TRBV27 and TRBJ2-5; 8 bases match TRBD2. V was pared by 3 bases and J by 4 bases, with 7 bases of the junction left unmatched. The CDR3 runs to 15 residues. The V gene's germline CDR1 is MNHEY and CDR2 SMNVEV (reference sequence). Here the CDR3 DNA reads TGTGCCAGCAGTTTCGCAGCGGGGGCCCCAGAGACCCAGTACTTC. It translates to CASSFAAGAPETQYF.

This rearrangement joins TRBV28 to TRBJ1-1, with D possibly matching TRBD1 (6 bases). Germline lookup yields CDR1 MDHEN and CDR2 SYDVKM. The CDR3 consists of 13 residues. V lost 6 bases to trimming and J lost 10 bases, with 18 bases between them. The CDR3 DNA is TGTGCCAGCAGGCCATGGGGGGCCCAGGGAGCTTTCTTT. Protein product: CASRPWGAQGAFF.

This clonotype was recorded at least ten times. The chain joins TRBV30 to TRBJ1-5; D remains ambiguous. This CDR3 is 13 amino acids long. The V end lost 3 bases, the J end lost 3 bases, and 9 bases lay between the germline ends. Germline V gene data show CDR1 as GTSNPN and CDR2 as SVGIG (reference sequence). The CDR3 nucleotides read TGTGCCTGGAGCGACGGACTCAATCAGCCCCAGCATTTT. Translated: CAWSDGLNQPQHF.

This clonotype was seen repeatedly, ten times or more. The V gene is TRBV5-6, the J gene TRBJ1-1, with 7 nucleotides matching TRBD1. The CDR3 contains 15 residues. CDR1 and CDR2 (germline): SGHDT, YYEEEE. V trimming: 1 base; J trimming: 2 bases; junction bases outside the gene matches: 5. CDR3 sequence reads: CASSLSDRENTEAFF. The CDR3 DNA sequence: TGTGCCAGCAGCTTGTCCGACAGGGAAAACACTGAAGCTTTCTTT.

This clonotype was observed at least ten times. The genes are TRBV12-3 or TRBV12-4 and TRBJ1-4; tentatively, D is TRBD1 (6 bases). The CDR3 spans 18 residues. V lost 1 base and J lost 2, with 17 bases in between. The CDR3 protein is CASSLVPQGEGTNEKLFF. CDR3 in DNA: TGTGCCAGCAGTTTAGTTCCACAGGGTGAGGGGACTAATGAAAAACTGTTTTTT.

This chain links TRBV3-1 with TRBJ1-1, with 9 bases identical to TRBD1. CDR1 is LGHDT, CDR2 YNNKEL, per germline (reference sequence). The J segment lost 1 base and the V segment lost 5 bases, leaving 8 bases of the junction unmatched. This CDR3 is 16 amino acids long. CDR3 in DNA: TGTGCCAGCAGCAAACGGACAGGGGATGGGAACACTGAAGCTTTCTTT. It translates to CASSKRTGDGNTEAFF. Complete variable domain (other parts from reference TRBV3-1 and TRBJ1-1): DTAVSQTPKYLVTQMGNDKSIKCEQNLGHDTMYWYKQDSKKFLKIMFSYNNKELIINETVPNRFSPKSPDKAHLNLHINSLELGDSAVYFCASSKRTGDGNTEAFFGQGTRLTVV.

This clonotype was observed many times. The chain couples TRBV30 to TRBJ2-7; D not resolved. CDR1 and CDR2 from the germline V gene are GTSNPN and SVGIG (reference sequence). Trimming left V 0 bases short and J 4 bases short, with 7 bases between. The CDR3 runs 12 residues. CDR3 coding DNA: TGTGCCTGGAGTGTGAGCAGATACGAGCAGTACTTC. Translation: CAWSVSRYEQYF.

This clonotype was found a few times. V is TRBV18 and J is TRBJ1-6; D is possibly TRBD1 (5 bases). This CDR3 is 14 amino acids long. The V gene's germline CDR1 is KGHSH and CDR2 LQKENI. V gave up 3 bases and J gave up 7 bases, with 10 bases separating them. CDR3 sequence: CASSPPGGNSPLHF. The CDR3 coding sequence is TGTGCCAGCTCACCCCCGGGGGGGAATTCACCCCTCCACTTT.